This TCR beta chain was observed in a study of blood T cell repertoires in COVID-19. For the study at large: Acute and convalescent COVID-19 samples came from the United States, Italy and Spain.

In the source study's methods: By means of reference gene primer amplification, nucleated cell counts were estimated. Method: immunoSEQ multiplex PCR; TCRdb's copy keeps in-frame clones and lacks some. The DNA gave D and trimming, while V, J and clone size come from that table. The sample includes over 200,000 clones, around 84% of them seen just once. Input material: peripheral blood. The clonotype originates from a woman older than 75 with active or convalescent COVID-19.

CDR3 DNA sequence: TGCGCCAGCAGCCAGGACAGGGGGCTTAGTAATGAAAAACTGTTTTTT. This sequence encodes CASSQDRGLSNEKLFF. The rearrangement uses TRBV5-1 and TRBJ1-4; the match to TRBD1 covers 11 bases. Germline CDR1 is SGHRS and CDR2 is YFSETQ. J lost 4 bases, V lost 4 bases, and 6 bases had no gene match. CDR3 size: 16 residues.